Presented here are 16 T cell receptor beta chains from one specimen sequenced in a study of human T cells and chemical hapten exposure. The time point: patch test 3, about 24 weeks after DPC sensitization. The treatment was: therapeutic diphenylcyclopropenone sensitization with weekly scalp DPC. Using its own MiXCR run on the RACE reads, TCRdb lists one record per CDR3 protein. The table lists some 79,000 distinct CDR3 sequences, more than 10% of them singletons. The sample in question was whole blood, obtained in connection with sensitization to the hapten diphenylcyclopropenone (DPC). The receptors here all came from a woman aged 45-65 years with alopecia areata. Some clones in this sample may be carry-over from other donors' samples.

This clonotype has more than one count but fewer than ten. J is TRBJ2-1 and V is TRBV7-2; 7 nucleotides line up with TRBD2. Unmatched junction bases numbered 6, after V lost 2 bases and J lost 5 bases. The CDR3 extends over 15 amino acids. Germline V gene sequence: CDR1 SGHTA, CDR2 FQGNSA. The CDR3 sequence is CASSLIGTTHNEQFF. CDR3 nucleotide sequence: TGTGCCAGCAGCTTAATCGGGACTACCCACAATGAGCAGTTCTTC.

This clonotype was seen more than once but under ten times. The V gene is TRBV7-3, the J gene TRBJ1-1; D gene uncertain. V was trimmed by 5 bases and J by 2 bases, leaving 12 bases between them. CDR1 and CDR2 (germline): SGHTA, FQGTGA. The CDR3 is 14 amino acids. Here the CDR3 DNA reads TGTGCCAGCAGCGTTGGAGGGTTCAACACTGAAGCTTTCTTT. Its translation: CASSVGGFNTEAFF.

The sample holds many counts of this clonotype. This sequence joins TRBV10-1 and TRBJ2-5, with 8 bases identical to TRBD2. This CDR3 is built from 13 residues. Germline assignment: CDR1 WNHNN and CDR2 SYGVQD (reference sequence). J gave up 7 bases and V 3 bases, and 4 bases lay outside the gene matches. The CDR3 nucleotides are TGCGCCAGCAGTGAACGGCTAGCGGGGACCCAGTACTTC. This translates into CASSERLAGTQYF.

This clonotype occurred a few times. The chain employs TRBV30 and TRBJ1-1; possible D gene TRBD1, 5 bases. This CDR3 has 14 residues. From germline, CDR1 is GTSNPN and CDR2 SVGIG (reference sequence). Trimming removed 5 bases from V and 1 base from J, with 14 bases in between. Written as DNA, the CDR3 is TGTGCCTGGGCCTTTGGGGGTAAGAACACTGAAGCTTTCTTT. Translation gives CAWAFGGKNTEAFF.

The chain uses TRBV7-8 and TRBJ2-2; D possibly corresponds to TRBD2 (6 bases). Germline loops: CDR1 SGHVS, CDR2 FQNEAQ. Between the trimmed V and J ends, which lost 6 bases and 6 bases, there was a span of 14 bases. The CDR3 consists of 14 residues. CDR3 in DNA: TGTGCCAGCAGAAAAGGTAGCGGACCCGGGGAGCTGTTTTTT. Encoded protein: CASRKGSGPGELFF.

This clonotype was seen ten or more times. The chain couples TRBV5-1 to TRBJ1-1; TRBD1 might be the D (6 bases). Trimming took 0 bases from V and 0 from J, leaving 12 bases between them. Germline CDR1 and CDR2: SGHRS and YFSETQ. This CDR3 comprises 16 residues. The CDR3 DNA reads TGCGCCAGCAGCTTGGCCGGGGGGCTCATGAACACTGAAGCTTTCTTT. Protein product: CASSLAGGLMNTEAFF.

This clonotype came up many times. J is TRBJ1-1 and V is TRBV27; the match to TRBD1 covers 9 bases. The CDR3 contains 13 residues. The V and J ends lost 7 bases and 6 bases, in that order; junction bases with no gene match: 6. Germline loops: CDR1 MNHEY, CDR2 SMNVEV (reference sequence). CDR3 protein: CASTTGGVAEAFF. The DNA of the CDR3 is TGTGCCAGCACCACAGGGGGCGTCGCTGAAGCTTTCTTT.

There are many counts of this clonotype. The chain joins TRBV2 to TRBJ1-1; 9 positions agree with TRBD1. J was trimmed by 0 bases and V by 4 bases; bases with no gene match: 3. The CDR3 length is 15 residues. Germline CDR1 SNHLY, CDR2 FYNNEI. The DNA of the CDR3 is TGTGCCAGCAGTGCCGACAGGGGGTTGAACACTGAAGCTTTCTTT. It specifies CASSADRGLNTEAFF.

This clonotype was picked up a small number of times. J is TRBJ1-5 and V is TRBV6-6; no firm D call. Germline assignment: CDR1 MNHNY and CDR2 SVGAGI (reference sequence). There are 12 residues in the CDR3. V was pared by 2 bases and J by 4 bases, with 3 bases between. This CDR3 reads CASSYRNQPQHF. For the CDR3, the DNA is TGTGCCAGCAGTTACAGAAATCAGCCCCAGCATTTT.

In its sample, this clonotype was seen a few times. V usage is TRBV20-1 and J usage is TRBJ2-1; 11 bases fit TRBD2. Germline V lookup: CDR1 DFQATT, CDR2 SNEGSKA (reference sequence). The CDR3 is 15 residues long. With V trimmed by 6 bases and J by 5 bases, 9 bases remained unmatched. The chain's CDR3 is CSAPSGTSGDNEQFF. The CDR3 nucleotides read TGCAGTGCCCCCTCCGGGACTAGCGGAGACAATGAGCAGTTCTTC.

The sample holds many counts of this clonotype. This chain connects TRBV25-1 to TRBJ2-7; D gene uncertain. Looked up from germline, CDR1 is MGHDK and CDR2 is SYGVNS. V gave up 5 bases and J gave up 12 bases, with 26 bases separating them. The CDR3 extends over 15 amino acids. The CDR3 region is CASSSRSSGPNLPYF. The CDR3 DNA is TGTGCCAGCAGTTCCCGATCCTCCGGGCCCAACTTGCCGTACTTC.

Ten or more counts support this clonotype. This rearrangement joins TRBV29-1 to TRBJ1-1; TRBD1 agrees at 9 bases. The CDR3 has 12 amino acids. V shed 6 bases and J 9 bases; nucleotides not matched to a gene: 8. In germline, CDR1 is SQVTM, CDR2 ANQGSEA. For the CDR3, the DNA is TGCAGCGTAAGACAGGGGGATAAAAAAGCTTTCTTT. As protein: CSVRQGDKKAFF. Supplemented by reference TRBV29-1 and TRBJ1-1, the full variable domain reads SAVISQKPSRDICQRGTSLTIQCQVDSQVTMMFWYRQQPGQSLTLIATANQGSEATYESGFVIDKFPISRPNLTFSTLTVSNMSPEDSSIYLCSVRQGDKKAFFGQGTRLTVV.

This clonotype was seen ten or more times. The chain uses TRBV6-2 or TRBV6-3 and TRBJ2-2; D perhaps matches TRBD1 (6 bases). The CDR3 contains 14 residues. Trimming removed 3 bases from V and 5 bases from J, with 10 bases in between. CDR1 MNHEY and CDR2 SVGEGT come from the germline V gene. DNA of the CDR3: TGTGCCAGCAGTTATAACAGGGCAACCGGGGAGCTGTTTTTT. Protein product: CASSYNRATGELFF.

This clonotype was found many times. V is TRBV20-1 and J is TRBJ2-5; TRBD2 matches 10 bases. Germline CDR1 reads DFQATT; CDR2 reads SNEGSKA (reference sequence). Trimming at V came to 0 bases and at J to 5 bases, leaving 9 bases not matched to a gene. The CDR3 is 16 residues long. CDR3 residues: CSARDPAGGPGETQYF. In DNA form, the CDR3 reads TGCAGTGCTAGAGATCCAGCGGGAGGGCCTGGGGAGACCCAGTACTTC.

The rearrangement uses TRBV4-2 and TRBJ1-2; D gene unclear. CDR3 length: 14 amino acids. CDR1 is LGHNA and CDR2 is YNFKEQ in the germline V gene. Trimming cost V 0 bases and J 7 bases, with 12 bases left between them. The CDR3 sequence is CASSQDQTSRGYTF. CDR3 coding DNA: TGTGCCAGCAGCCAAGATCAAACCAGCCGTGGCTACACCTTC.

This clonotype has more than one count but fewer than ten. This sequence joins TRBV6-4 and TRBJ2-2, with 10 positions matching TRBD2. The CDR3 contains 21 residues. V was clipped by 4 bases and J by 0 bases; unmatched bases: 17. Germline V CDR1 and CDR2: MRHNA, SNTAGT. The CDR3 sequence is CASSVTPRASGSLANTGELFF. The CDR3 DNA reads TGTGCCAGCAGTGTCACCCCGCGGGCTAGCGGGAGCCTCGCGAACACCGGGGAGCTGTTTTTT.